The 14 T cell receptor beta chains presented below share a single source sample, sequenced in a study of vaccination and CD4 T cells after COVID-19. From the PCR reads, TCRdb called clonotypes with MiXCR, one entry per CDR3 protein. This sample has about 22,000 distinct CDR3 sequences, with more than 45% found just once. Source: CD4+ T cells from blood, taken before SARS-CoV-2 vaccination. These receptors originate from a human donor who had recovered from COVID-19.

The CDR3 nucleotides are TGTGCCAGCAGTCCCAGTGGAGGTTCGGATACGCAGTATTTT. Translated: CASSPSGGSDTQYF. The V call is TRBV7-9, the J call TRBJ2-3; D possibly corresponds to TRBD2 (5 bases). The CDR3 extends over 14 amino acids. CDR1 is SEHNR, CDR2 FQNEAQ, per germline (reference sequence). The V end was cut by 6 bases, the J end by 6 bases, with 16 bases between.

There are a few counts of this clonotype. V is TRBV6-5 and J is TRBJ1-1; D unclear. In germline, CDR1 is MNHEY, CDR2 SVGAGI. V was cut by 4 bases and J by 2 bases, with 11 bases left in between. The CDR3 extends over 14 amino acids. This chain's CDR3 is CASSWSSANTEAFF. In DNA form, the CDR3 reads TGTGCCAGCAGTTGGAGCAGCGCCAACACTGAAGCTTTCTTT.

The gene calls are TRBV7-9 and TRBJ1-5; D uncertain. The CDR3 consists of 13 residues. Trimming took 5 bases from V and 3 from J, leaving 8 bases between them. Germline assignment: CDR1 SEHNR and CDR2 FQNEAQ (reference sequence). The CDR3 DNA reads TGTGCCAGCAGCCTACAATTCAATCAGCCCCAGCATTTT. It encodes CASSLQFNQPQHF.

This clonotype was observed once. The genes are TRBV29-1 and TRBJ2-5; possible D gene TRBD1, 7 bases. Deletions cut 6 bases from V and 1 base from J, with 12 bases between. The CDR3 is made up of 13 amino acids. Per the germline V gene, CDR1 is SQVTM and CDR2 is ANQGSEA. The CDR3 loop reads CSVRRDSQETQYF. Written as DNA, the CDR3 is TGCAGCGTGAGGCGGGACAGCCAAGAGACCCAGTACTTC.

This clonotype was counted a few times. The chain joins TRBV24-1 to TRBJ1-5; D is uncertain. CDR1 and CDR2 from the germline V gene are KGHDR and SFDVKD. The CDR3 consists of 12 residues. The germline V and J ends were trimmed by 0 bases and 7 bases, with 3 bases remaining between them. Written as DNA, the CDR3 is TGTGCCACCAGTGATTTGGAACAGCCCCAGCATTTT. It translates to CATSDLEQPQHF.

The CDR3 loop reads CASGDRGRETQYF. CDR3 DNA sequence: TGTGCCAGTGGGGACAGGGGGCGAGAGACCCAGTACTTC. The chain combines TRBV12-3 or TRBV12-4 with TRBJ2-5; 12 bases match TRBD1. V gave up 9 bases and J gave up 4 bases; unmatched junction bases: 3. This CDR3 has 13 amino acids.

The CDR3 sequence is CASSYEGRKDNEQFF. The CDR3 DNA is TGTGCCAGCAGTTACGAGGGCCGGAAGGACAATGAGCAGTTCTTC. The rearrangement links TRBV6-2 or TRBV6-3 to TRBJ2-1, with D perhaps TRBD2 (5 bases). This CDR3 spans 15 amino acids. Trimming shortened V by 2 bases and J by 5 bases, and 13 bases separated the two germline ends. Germline CDR1 reads MNHEY; CDR2 reads SVGEGT.

This rearrangement joins TRBV9 to TRBJ2-1; the match to TRBD2 covers 8 bases. From germline, CDR1 is SGDLS and CDR2 YYNGEE. The CDR3 extends over 15 amino acids. V shed 0 bases and J 1 base; nucleotides not matched to a gene: 0. CDR3 bases: TGTGCCAGCAGCGTAGTAGCGGGATCCTACAATGAGCAGTTCTTC. As protein: CASSVVAGSYNEQFF.

This clonotype has just a few counts. The chain recombines TRBV2 with TRBJ1-5; 8 nucleotides line up with TRBD1. Looked up from germline, CDR1 is SNHLY and CDR2 is FYNNEI. V trimming: 6 bases; J trimming: 1 base; junction bases outside the gene matches: 5. There are 15 residues in the CDR3. The CDR3 spells CASSDRGSSNQPQHF. Written as DNA, the CDR3 is TGTGCCAGCAGCGACAGGGGATCGAGCAATCAGCCCCAGCATTTT.

This clonotype was seen only a few times. This chain joins TRBV6-1 and TRBJ2-7; D remains unclear. Trimming removed 7 bases at V and 6 bases at J, with 19 bases between. The CDR3 consists of 14 residues. The germline CDR1 and CDR2 sequences are MNHNS and SASEGT. Here the CDR3 reads CASTRFPGSFEQYF. In DNA form, the CDR3 reads TGTGCCAGCACAAGATTTCCTGGATCTTTCGAGCAGTACTTC.

The gene calls are TRBV20-1 and TRBJ1-5, with 7 positions matching TRBD1. Per germline, CDR1 DFQATT and CDR2 SNEGSKA (reference sequence). This CDR3 contains 12 residues. The CDR3 coding sequence is TGCAGCGCACAGGGGAGCAATCAGCCCCAGCATTTT. The encoded protein is CSAQGSNQPQHF.

V usage is TRBV20-1 and J usage is TRBJ2-7; the match to TRBD2 covers 9 bases. The V segment lost 2 bases and the J segment 0 bases; nucleotides outside the gene matches: 5. CDR1 and CDR2 (germline): DFQATT, SNEGSKA (reference sequence). The length of the CDR3 is 15 residues. CDR3 residues: CSARNLAGDSYEQYF. The CDR3 DNA reads as TGCAGTGCTAGAAACTTAGCGGGGGACTCCTACGAGCAGTACTTC.

This clonotype was counted once. The chain is built from TRBV5-4 and TRBJ2-3, with TRBD2 identical over 8 bases. The junction had 6 bases not matched to a gene; V was cut back by 3 bases and J by 0 bases. CDR3 length: 16 residues. Germline CDR1 and CDR2: SGHNT and YYREEE (reference sequence). Here the CDR3 reads CASSSESGRSTDTQYF. CDR3 in DNA: TGTGCCAGCAGCTCGGAGAGCGGGAGAAGCACAGATACGCAGTATTTT.

V usage is TRBV20-1 and J usage is TRBJ1-1; D call uncertain. CDR1 and CDR2 (germline): DFQATT, SNEGSKA (reference sequence). V was cut by 0 bases and J by 3 bases, with 14 bases left in between. This CDR3 region has 15 residues. The CDR3: CSARDLSRIDTEAFF. CDR3 bases: TGCAGTGCTAGAGATCTATCAAGAATCGACACTGAAGCTTTCTTT.